Each of the 30 T cell receptor beta chains below was sequenced from the same sample in a study of human T cells and chemical hapten exposure. The authors extracted total RNA from unfractionated whole blood. TCRdb re-called the 5' RACE reads with MiXCR, one entry per CDR3 protein. The sample lists about 140,000 distinct CDR3 sequences, about 4% occurring once. Receptors were obtained from a female donor in good health.

There are many counts of this clonotype. This chain links TRBV12-3 or TRBV12-4 with TRBJ2-2; D may be TRBD1 (6 bases). This CDR3 has 16 amino acids. The V end lost 5 bases, the J end lost 4 bases, and 17 bases lay between the germline ends. CDR3 DNA sequence: TGTGCCAGCAGTGATACAGGGTTTTTAAGCACCGGGGAGCTGTTTTTT. Translated, it gives CASSDTGFLSTGELFF.

This clonotype has at least ten counts. The chain links TRBV6-5 to TRBJ2-7, with D uncertain. The V gene lost 2 bases and the J gene lost 0 bases, with 20 bases spanning the gap. Germline loops: CDR1 MNHEY, CDR2 SVGAGI. The length of the CDR3 is 18 residues. The CDR3 sequence is CASSYEPPDGESSYEQYF. CDR3 DNA: TGTGCCAGCAGTTACGAGCCCCCGGACGGAGAAAGCTCCTACGAGCAGTACTTC.

This clonotype was detected many times. V and J are TRBV28 and TRBJ1-5, with unresolved D. The germline CDR1 and CDR2 sequences are MDHEN and SYDVKM. Trimming stripped 3 bases from V and 0 bases from J, with 15 bases between. This CDR3 contains 17 residues. CDR3 nucleotides: TGTGCCAGCAGTTTCGGACCAGATAAATATAGCAATCAGCCCCAGCATTTT. As protein: CASSFGPDKYSNQPQHF.

The rearrangement links TRBV5-1 to TRBJ1-2; 9 positions agree with TRBD1. This CDR3 has 15 amino acids. Germline V gene sequence: CDR1 SGHRS, CDR2 YFSETQ. The V segment lost 0 bases and the J segment 4 bases; nucleotides outside the gene matches: 4. For the CDR3, the DNA is TGCGCCAGCAGCTTGGACAGGGGGCCTATCTATGGCTACACCTTC. Translation: CASSLDRGPIYGYTF.

This clonotype was seen only a few times. The CDR3 reads CATSNCREAGELFF. The CDR3 DNA is TGTGCCACCAGCAATTGTAGGGAAGCCGGGGAGCTGTTTTTT. This chain links TRBV15 with TRBJ2-2, with no clear D. Germline CDR1 and CDR2: LNHNV and YYDKDF (reference sequence). The CDR3 covers 14 residues. The V end lost 4 bases, the J end lost 6 bases, and 12 bases lay between the germline ends.

This clonotype has ten or more counts. The chain has TRBV6-2 or TRBV6-3 and TRBJ2-4, with 7 bases matching TRBD1. With V trimmed by 2 bases and J by 0 bases, 7 bases remained unmatched. The CDR3 has 17 amino acids. Germline V lookup: CDR1 MNHEY, CDR2 SVGEGT. The CDR3 DNA is TGTGCCAGCAGTTACCCCCAGAAGGGGGCAGCCAAAAACATTCAGTACTTC. It codes for CASSYPQKGAAKNIQYF.

This clonotype was detected ten times or more. The chain recombines TRBV5-1 with TRBJ1-5; 11 bases map to TRBD1. Trimming cost V 5 bases and J 3 bases; bases outside gene matches: 7. The CDR3 runs to 16 residues. Germline lookup yields CDR1 SGHRS and CDR2 YFSETQ. The CDR3 nucleotides are TGCGCCAGCAGGCTTGGGACAGGGGGGAACAATCAGCCCCAGCATTTT. Its translation: CASRLGTGGNNQPQHF.

This clonotype has a count of ten or more. The chain recombines TRBV6-1 with TRBJ1-5; D gene ambiguous. This CDR3 spans 14 amino acids. Germline lookup yields CDR1 MNHNS and CDR2 SASEGT. Trimming took off 1 base at V and 4 bases at J, with 8 bases between the two ends. The CDR3 protein is CASSEVSGNQPQHF. CDR3 nucleotides: TGTGCCAGCAGTGAAGTGAGCGGGAATCAGCCCCAGCATTTT.

This clonotype turned up a few times. The chain couples TRBV7-2 to TRBJ2-3; the D is unclear. The V gene's germline CDR1 is SGHTA and CDR2 FQGNSA. The CDR3 has 14 residues. The V end was cut by 1 base, the J end by 6 bases, with 11 bases between. The CDR3 here is CASSLGSGVDTQYF. CDR3 bases: TGTGCCAGCAGCTTAGGTTCGGGTGTGGATACGCAGTATTTT.

This clonotype appeared many times. The chain is built from TRBV6-2 or TRBV6-3 and TRBJ2-2; no reliable D call. Looked up from germline, CDR1 is MNHEY and CDR2 is SVGEGT. The CDR3 covers 16 residues. Trimming left V 5 bases short and J 1 base short, with 14 bases between. The DNA for the CDR3 is TGTGCCAGCAGTCCCCCCTCCGGCGGGAACACCGGGGAGCTGTTTTTT. Its translation: CASSPPSGGNTGELFF.

Ten or more counts support this clonotype. V is TRBV21-1 and J is TRBJ1-6; TRBD1 is taken as the D call from the table, unchecked against the DNA. TRBV21-1 is listed as a pseudogene. The CDR3 length is 14 residues. CDR3 sequence reads: CASKGTGDNSPLHF. CDR3 DNA: TGTGCCAGCAAGGGGACAGGGGATAATTCACCCCTCCACTTT.

This clonotype was recorded at least ten times. The rearrangement joins TRBV20-1 to TRBJ1-5, with TRBD1 matching 7 bases. This CDR3 is 14 amino acids long. With V trimmed by 2 bases and J by 6 bases, 7 bases remained unmatched. Germline V gene lookup returns CDR1 DFQATT and CDR2 SNEGSKA (reference sequence). CDR3 sequence: CSARSDRESQPQHF. CDR3 DNA sequence: TGCAGTGCTAGATCCGACAGGGAAAGTCAGCCCCAGCATTTT.

This clonotype was seen at least ten times. The rearrangement joins TRBV27 to TRBJ1-1; D is unclear. The CDR3 runs to 15 residues. Germline-derived CDR1 and CDR2 are MNHEY and SMNVEV (reference sequence). With 2 bases removed from V and 2 bases from J, the gap between germline ends came to 12 bases. DNA for the CDR3: TGTGCCAGCAGTTTAATTGGCAGCCGCAACACTGAAGCTTTCTTT. Encoded protein: CASSLIGSRNTEAFF.

This clonotype has a count of ten or more. The chain couples TRBV7-9 to TRBJ2-7; 7 bases line up with TRBD1. The CDR3 length is 15 residues. The germline CDR1 and CDR2 sequences are SEHNR and FQNEAQ (reference sequence). The ends lost 3 bases at V and 3 bases at J; junction bases unmatched: 8. CDR3 region: CASSFSGGFDYEQYF. CDR3 coding DNA: TGTGCCAGCAGCTTCTCAGGGGGATTCGACTACGAGCAGTACTTC. The full variable domain, with the rest looked up from reference TRBV7-9 and TRBJ2-7, is DTGVSQNPRHKITKRGQNVTFRCDPISEHNRLYWYRQTLGQGPEFLTYFQNEAQLEKSRLLSDRFSAERPKGSFSTLEIQRTEQGDSAMYLCASSFSGGFDYEQYFGPGTRLTVT.

This clonotype came up many times. The chain joins TRBV4-2 to TRBJ1-4; 7 nucleotides align to TRBD1. This CDR3 region has 13 residues. CDR1 LGHNA and CDR2 YNFKEQ come from the germline V gene. Trimming took 7 bases from V and 3 from J; bases not matched to a gene: 2. The DNA of the CDR3 is TGTGCCAGCAACAGGGGAGCTAATGAAAAACTGTTTTTT. Protein sequence: CASNRGANEKLFF.

Many counts were recorded for this clonotype. The CDR3 nucleotides read TGTGCCTGGAGTGTACTCGGGCCCCAGGGCGAGCCCCAGCATTTT. It yields the protein CAWSVLGPQGEPQHF. The V and J genes are TRBV30 and TRBJ1-5, with a weak D call TRBD1 (5 bases). The CDR3 sequence is 15 residues long. The V gene's germline CDR1 is GTSNPN and CDR2 SVGIG (reference sequence). V was pared by 0 bases and J by 8 bases, with 17 bases between.

This clonotype was observed at least ten times. This chain uses TRBV7-6 with TRBJ2-1; 7 bases are a match to TRBD1. V was pared by 3 bases and J by 6 bases, with 17 bases of the junction left unmatched. CDR3 length: 18 residues. Looked up from germline, CDR1 is SGHVS and CDR2 is FNYEAQ. CDR3 DNA: TGTGCCAGCAGCTTCACAGTAGCCGACAGGGATAGGGGCAATGAGCAGTTCTTC. Residues: CASSFTVADRDRGNEQFF.

Ten or more counts support this clonotype. The chain joins TRBV5-1 to TRBJ2-3; the D is unclear. Germline lookup yields CDR1 SGHRS and CDR2 YFSETQ. The CDR3 extends over 12 amino acids. V was trimmed by 2 bases and J by 4 bases, leaving 5 bases between them. The CDR3 nucleotides read TGCGCCAGCAGCTTATTAGCAGATACGCAGTATTTT. Amino acids: CASSLLADTQYF.

This clonotype was counted at least ten times. This rearrangement joins TRBV20-1 to TRBJ2-3; 8 bases match TRBD2. This CDR3 is 16 amino acids long. V was pared by 0 bases and J by 5 bases, with 10 bases of the junction left unmatched. Per the germline V gene, CDR1 is DFQATT and CDR2 is SNEGSKA (reference sequence). The CDR3 bases are TGCAGTGCTAGAGATTTTCGGGGGGGCCGCGAAGATACGCAGTATTTT. Its translation is CSARDFRGGREDTQYF.

This clonotype has at least ten counts. V usage is TRBV10-3 and J usage is TRBJ1-6; D gene ambiguous. Germline V gene lookup returns CDR1 ENHRY and CDR2 SYGVKD. This CDR3 spans 15 amino acids. The V and J ends lost 6 bases and 6 bases respectively, with 15 bases between them. The CDR3 here is CAIRSLKPTNSPLHF. DNA of the CDR3: TGTGCCATCAGGAGTTTAAAACCGACTAATTCACCCCTCCACTTT.

There are many counts of this clonotype. This chain uses TRBV29-1 with TRBJ1-1; D is uncertain. Germline CDR1 is SQVTM and CDR2 is ANQGSEA. Trimming took 6 bases from V and 0 from J, leaving 8 bases between them. CDR3 size: 12 residues. Here the CDR3 DNA reads TGCAGCGTAGGAACATTGAACACTGAAGCTTTCTTT. Amino acids: CSVGTLNTEAFF.

This clonotype occurred many times. J is TRBJ2-2 and V is TRBV4-2; 8 bases line up with TRBD1. The V gene end was trimmed by 0 bases and the J gene end by 7 bases; junction bases not matched to a gene: 7. The CDR3 contains 16 residues. CDR1 LGHNA and CDR2 YNFKEQ come from the germline V gene. CDR3 sequence (DNA): TGTGCCAGCAGCCAAGAGCGGGGACAGGAGCGCGGGGAGCTGTTTTTT. As protein: CASSQERGQERGELFF.

This clonotype was seen only a few times. This chain links TRBV20-1 with TRBJ1-6; 12 bases are shared with TRBD1. Germline assignment: CDR1 DFQATT and CDR2 SNEGSKA (reference sequence). J lost 7 bases, V lost 1 base, and 11 bases had no gene match. This CDR3 has 18 residues. The CDR3 spells CSARGGTGGVLGNSPLHF. The CDR3 DNA reads TGCAGTGCTAGAGGGGGGACAGGGGGCGTTCTAGGAAATTCACCCCTCCACTTT.

The CDR3 bases are TGTGCCAGCAGTTATGGGGGGGCGCTAGGCACAGATACGCAGTATTTT. Its protein is CASSYGGALGTDTQYF. The genes are TRBV6-5 and TRBJ2-3; weak D call: TRBD2 (7 bases). Germline V gene data show CDR1 as MNHEY and CDR2 as SVGAGI. With 3 bases removed from V and 1 base from J, the gap between germline ends came to 14 bases. This CDR3 region has 16 residues.

This clonotype turned up a few times. CDR3 coding DNA: TGTGCCAGCAGCTTCTCGCGCGACAGGGCCTTGAATGAGCAGTTCTTC. It specifies CASSFSRDRALNEQFF. V usage is TRBV5-6 and J usage is TRBJ2-1; 7 nucleotides match TRBD1. The ends lost 2 bases at V and 7 bases at J; junction bases unmatched: 12. The CDR3 contains 16 residues. In germline, CDR1 is SGHDT, CDR2 YYEEEE.

This clonotype was counted many times. The rearrangement joins TRBV20-1 to TRBJ1-1, with 7 bases that match TRBD1. Germline CDR1 and CDR2: DFQATT and SNEGSKA (reference sequence). CDR3 length equals 14 residues. V lost 6 bases, J lost 1 base, and 8 bases stayed unmatched. CDR3 residues: CSAQHRGKNTEAFF. In DNA form, the CDR3 reads TGCAGTGCACAACACAGGGGAAAGAACACTGAAGCTTTCTTT.

This clonotype showed up many times. The chain links TRBV6-5 to TRBJ1-1; D gene unclear. Trimming removed 0 bases from V and 0 bases from J, with 11 bases in between. Germline V gives CDR1 MNHEY, CDR2 SVGAGI. CDR3 length: 16 residues. CDR3 bases: TGTGCCAGCAGTTACTCGAAGGATTTCATGAACACTGAAGCTTTCTTT. This sequence encodes CASSYSKDFMNTEAFF.

The sample holds many counts of this clonotype. CDR3 residues: CASSQESQTQYF. The CDR3 DNA reads as TGTGCCAGCAGCCAAGAAAGTCAGACCCAGTACTTC. The V call is TRBV3-1, the J call TRBJ2-5; no reliable D call. The CDR3 length is 12 residues. V was shortened by 0 bases and J by 6 bases, with 5 bases between the two germline ends. Germline lookup yields CDR1 LGHDT and CDR2 YNNKEL (reference sequence).

This clonotype rates as medium-sized. The V and J genes are TRBV18 and TRBJ2-3; D gene ambiguous. This CDR3 is built from 13 residues. Germline-derived CDR1 and CDR2 are KGHSH and LQKENI. The germline V and J ends were trimmed by 2 bases and 4 bases, with 7 bases remaining between them. The CDR3 nucleotides read TGTGCCAGCTCACCAAATGCGGCAGATACGCAGTATTTT. Protein: CASSPNAADTQYF.

At least ten counts were recorded for this clonotype. This rearrangement joins TRBV6-5 to TRBJ2-5, with D hard to call. V was shortened by 5 bases and J by 13 bases, with 14 bases between the two germline ends. The germline gives CDR1 MNHEY, CDR2 SVGAGI. The CDR3 runs to 11 residues. The CDR3 bases are TGTGCCAGCAGTGAAGCCGGCCCGCTGTACTTC. This sequence encodes CASSEAGPLYF.